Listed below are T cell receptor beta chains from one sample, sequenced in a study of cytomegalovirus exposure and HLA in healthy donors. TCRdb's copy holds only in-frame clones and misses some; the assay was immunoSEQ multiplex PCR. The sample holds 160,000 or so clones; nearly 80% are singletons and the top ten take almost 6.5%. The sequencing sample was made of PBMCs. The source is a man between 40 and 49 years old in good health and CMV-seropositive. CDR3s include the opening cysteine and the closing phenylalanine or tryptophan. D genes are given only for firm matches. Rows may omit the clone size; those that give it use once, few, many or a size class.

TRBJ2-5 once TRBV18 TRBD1 CASSRTGYIQETQYF TGTGCCAGCTCACGGACAGGGTATATACAAGAGACCCAGTACTTC
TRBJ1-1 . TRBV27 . CASSPNAGWNTEAFF TGTGCCAGCTCCCCGAATGCGGGATGGAACACTGAAGCTTTCTTT
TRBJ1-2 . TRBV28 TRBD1 CASRLRQGGGYTF TGTGCCAGCAGGCTAAGACAGGGAGGTGGCTACACCTTC
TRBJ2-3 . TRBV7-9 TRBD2 CASSLGSGGRAVDTQYF TGTGCCAGCAGCTTAGGATCTGGCGGGAGGGCCGTAGATACGCAGTATTTT
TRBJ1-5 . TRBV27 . CASSPQINWQGKAQPQHF TGTGCCAGCAGCCCTCAAATTAATTGGCAGGGAAAGGCTCAGCCCCAGCATTTT
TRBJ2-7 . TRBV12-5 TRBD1 CASGLGQGDSYEQYF TGTGCTAGTGGTTTGGGACAGGGGGACTCCTACGAGCAGTACTTC
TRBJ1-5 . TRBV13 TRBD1 CASSRDRDQPQHF TGTGCCAGCAGCCGGGACAGGGATCAGCCCCAGCATTTT
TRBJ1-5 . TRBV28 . CASSPHRDRQPQHF TGTGCCAGCAGTCCCCACAGGGATCGCCAGCCCCAGCATTTT
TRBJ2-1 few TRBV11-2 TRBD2 CASSLGTSGGYNEQFF TGTGCCAGCAGCTTGGGTACTAGCGGGGGTTACAATGAGCAGTTCTTC
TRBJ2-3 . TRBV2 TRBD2 CASSVSTSGSGADTQYF TGTGCCAGCAGCGTCAGCACTAGCGGGAGTGGTGCGGATACGCAGTATTTT
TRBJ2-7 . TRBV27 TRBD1 CASTAGQGLREQYF TGTGCCAGCACTGCGGGACAGGGGCTCCGCGAGCAGTACTTC
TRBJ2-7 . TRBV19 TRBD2 CASSPTLAGGSYEQYF TGTGCCAGTAGCCCCACATTAGCGGGAGGTTCCTACGAGCAGTACTTC
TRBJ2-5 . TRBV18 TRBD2 CASSPSLAGGGQETQYF TGTGCCAGCTCACCGTCGCTAGCGGGAGGGGGTCAAGAGACCCAGTACTTC
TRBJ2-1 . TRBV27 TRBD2 CASSAGTSGYNEQFF TGTGCCAGCAGTGCCGGGACTAGCGGCTACAATGAGCAGTTCTTC
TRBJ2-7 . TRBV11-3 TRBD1 CASSLALRGTGAHEQYF TGTGCCAGCAGCTTAGCGTTACGAGGGACAGGGGCCCACGAGCAGTACTTC
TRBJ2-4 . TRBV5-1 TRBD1 CASSPGQGSTAKNSQYF TGCGCCAGCAGCCCGGGACAGGGATCGACAGCCAAAAACAGTCAGTACTTC
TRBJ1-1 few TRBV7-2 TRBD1 CASTATGQANTEAFF TGTGCCAGCACCGCGACGGGACAGGCGAACACTGAAGCTTTCTTT
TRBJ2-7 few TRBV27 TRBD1 CASSFWDRSSYEQYF TGTGCCAGCAGTTTCTGGGACAGAAGCTCCTACGAGCAGTACTTC
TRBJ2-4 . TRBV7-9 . CASSPVDIQYF TGTGCCAGCAGCCCCGTCGACATTCAGTACTTC
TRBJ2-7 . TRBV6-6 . CASRSQGNEQYF TGTGCCAGCAGGTCTCAGGGAAACGAGCAGTACTTC
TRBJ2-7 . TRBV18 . CASSPGLAVYEQYF TGTGCCAGCTCACCAGGACTCGCAGTCTACGAGCAGTACTTC
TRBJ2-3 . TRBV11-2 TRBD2 CASSGRTSGRRDTQYF TGTGCCAGCAGCGGCAGGACTAGCGGGAGGAGAGATACGCAGTATTTT
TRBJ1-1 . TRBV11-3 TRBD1 CASSFTGVNTEAFF TGTGCCAGCAGCTTCACAGGGGTGAACACTGAAGCTTTCTTT
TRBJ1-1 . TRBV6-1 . CASSAGTWELNTEAFF TGTGCCAGCAGTGCCGGGACATGGGAGTTGAACACTGAAGCTTTCTTT
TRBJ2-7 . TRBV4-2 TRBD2 CASSQEPWTSGSSLHEQYF TGTGCCAGCAGCCAAGAGCCGTGGACTAGCGGGAGCTCCTTGCACGAGCAGTACTTC
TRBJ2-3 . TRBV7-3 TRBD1 CASSLSRAPGGGSSTQYF TGTGCCAGCAGCTTGAGTCGGGCGCCAGGGGGCGGCTCCAGTACGCAGTATTTT
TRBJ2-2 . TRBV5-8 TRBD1 CASSWGTGGFRTGELFF TGTGCCAGCAGCTGGGGGACAGGGGGTTTCCGAACCGGGGAGCTGTTTTTT
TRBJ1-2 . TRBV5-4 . CASSLASQAYYGYTF TGTGCCAGCAGCTTGGCGTCACAGGCATACTATGGCTACACCTTC
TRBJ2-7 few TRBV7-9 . CASADLRELYEQYF TGTGCCAGCGCGGATTTGAGGGAGCTCTACGAGCAGTACTTC
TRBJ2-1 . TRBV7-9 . CSSSFIAEGGPALQFF TGTTCCAGCAGCTTTATCGCCGAGGGTGGGCCAGCCCTGCAGTTCTTC
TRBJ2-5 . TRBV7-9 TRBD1 CASSVGQLSNKYF TGTGCCAGCAGCGTGGGACAGTTGTCCAATAAGTACTTC
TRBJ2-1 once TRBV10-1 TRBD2 CASNAGGRNEQFF TGCGCCAGCAATGCGGGAGGTCGGAATGAGCAGTTCTTC
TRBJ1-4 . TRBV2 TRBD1 CASNRGFGEKLFF TGTGCCAGCAACAGGGGATTCGGGGAAAAACTGTTTTTT